Each of the 27 T cell receptor beta chains below was sequenced from the same sample in a study of blood T cells in healthy people across ages. Together with a sample-barcoded 5' primer, a J-beta primer mix was included in a second PCR lasting roughly 6 to 12 cycles. In TCRdb, the 5' RACE reads were re-called with MiXCR into one record per CDR3 protein. The sample lists approximately 800,000 distinct CDR3 sequences; 55% to 75% were seen once. The sample consisted of blood. The receptors here all came from a man in his thirties or forties in good health.

The sample holds many counts of this clonotype. The chain couples TRBV6-5 to TRBJ2-1; no clear D. CDR1 is MNHEY and CDR2 is SVGAGI in the germline V gene. This CDR3 is built from 14 residues. The V end lost 2 bases, the J end lost 4 bases, and 9 bases lay between the germline ends. For the CDR3, the DNA is TGTGCCAGCAGTTACAGTGGGCCGTACAATGAGCAGTTCTTC. Encoded protein: CASSYSGPYNEQFF.

There are a few counts of this clonotype. The chain links TRBV29-1 to TRBJ2-1; D might be TRBD2 (5 bases). Trimming stripped 7 bases from V and 10 bases from J, with 11 bases between. The V gene's germline CDR1 is SQVTM and CDR2 ANQGSEA. This CDR3 spans 10 amino acids. The DNA of the CDR3 is TGCAGCGCTCTAGCACAAGAGCAGTTCTTC. Protein sequence: CSALAQEQFF.

This rearrangement joins TRBV5-1 to TRBJ2-5; 8 bases agree with TRBD1. The germline CDR1 and CDR2 sequences are SGHRS and YFSETQ. CDR3 length: 14 residues. With 7 bases clipped from V and 7 bases from J, the junction kept 12 bases outside the gene matches. CDR3 region: CASAGTGVVVTQYF. DNA of the CDR3: TGCGCCAGCGCCGGGACAGGTGTAGTAGTGACCCAGTACTTC. Using reference TRBV5-1 and TRBJ2-5 for the parts outside the CDR3, the full variable domain is KAGVTQTPRYLIKTRGQQVTLSCSPISGHRSVSWYQQTPGQGLQFLFEYFSETQRNKGNFPGRFSGRQFSNSRSEMNVSTLELGDSALYLCASAGTGVVVTQYFGPGTRLLVL.

This chain joins TRBV6-6 and TRBJ1-1, with a weak D call TRBD1 (6 bases). The CDR3 consists of 16 residues. V lost 5 bases and J lost 8, with 24 bases in between. Germline V gene data show CDR1 as MNHNY and CDR2 as SVGAGI (reference sequence). The CDR3 DNA sequence: TGTGCCAGCAGTGCACCCGCGGGGGGCTTAGCGCTGGAAGCTTTCTTT. This sequence encodes CASSAPAGGLALEAFF.

In its sample, this clonotype was seen many times. V is TRBV7-2 and J is TRBJ2-7; D gene uncertain. Per germline, CDR1 SGHTA and CDR2 FQGNSA. With 6 bases removed from V and 2 bases from J, the gap between germline ends came to 5 bases. The CDR3 totals 11 residues. The CDR3: CASSPAYEQYF. CDR3 sequence (DNA): TGTGCCAGCAGTCCCGCCTACGAGCAGTACTTC.

This clonotype turned up a few times. The rearrangement links TRBV7-2 to TRBJ2-1; D possibly corresponds to TRBD2 (6 bases). Germline V lookup: CDR1 SGHTA, CDR2 FQGNSA. The CDR3 length is 14 residues. V lost 5 bases, J lost 6 bases, and 14 bases lay in between. The CDR3 coding sequence is TGTGCCAGCAGCCGGCGGGGTTCGTCCAATGAGCAGTTCTTC. It codes for CASSRRGSSNEQFF.

V is TRBV6-5 and J is TRBJ2-3, with 10 nucleotides matching TRBD2. Germline loops: CDR1 MNHEY, CDR2 SVGAGI. CDR3 size: 14 residues. With V trimmed by 8 bases and J by 6 bases, 8 bases remained unmatched. CDR3 protein: CASGSSGSRDTQYF. CDR3 coding DNA: TGTGCCAGCGGATCTAGCGGGAGCAGGGATACGCAGTATTTT.

This chain links TRBV28 with TRBJ2-1; 8 nucleotides agree with TRBD2. Losses at the gene ends were 4 bases for V and 6 bases for J; bases not matched to a gene: 5. This CDR3 spans 14 amino acids. The germline gives CDR1 MDHEN, CDR2 SYDVKM. This CDR3 reads CASSSGTRINEQFF. CDR3 bases: TGTGCCAGCAGTTCCGGGACTAGAATCAATGAGCAGTTCTTC.

The chain recombines TRBV27 with TRBJ2-1; 10 nucleotides agree with TRBD2. Germline CDR1 and CDR2: MNHEY and SMNVEV (reference sequence). The CDR3 consists of 17 residues. V lost 5 bases, J lost 0 bases, and 7 bases stayed unmatched. The CDR3 DNA sequence: TGTGCCAGCAGTCGGAGTGGACTAGCGGCCTCCTACAATGAGCAGTTCTTC. Encoded protein: CASSRSGLAASYNEQFF.

The chain employs TRBV5-4 and TRBJ1-4; D call uncertain. Germline CDR1 reads SGHNT; CDR2 reads YYREEE (reference sequence). The CDR3 runs to 14 residues. V was pared by 4 bases and J by 1 base, with 8 bases between. The CDR3 DNA follows: TGTGCCAGCAGCCCCGCGGGAACTAATGAAAAACTGTTTTTT. Residues: CASSPAGTNEKLFF.

This clonotype was seen just once. V is TRBV4-1 and J is TRBJ2-5, with TRBD2 matching over 13 bases. The CDR3 covers 16 residues. V trimming: 4 bases; J trimming: 3 bases; junction bases outside the gene matches: 5. Germline values: CDR1 MGHRA, CDR2 YSYEKL. The CDR3 DNA follows: TGCGCCAGCAGCCGGGGGACTAGCGGGATTGAAGAGACCCAGTACTTC. This sequence encodes CASSRGTSGIEETQYF.

The V call is TRBV11-2, the J call TRBJ2-7, with 10 bases identical to TRBD1. Germline V lookup: CDR1 SGHAT, CDR2 FQNNGV. The CDR3 runs to 14 residues. V dropped 6 bases and J dropped 5; count of bases not matched to a gene: 7. The CDR3 coding sequence is TGTGCCAGCAGTGTTAGACAGGGGGCCAACGAGCAGTACTTC. Its translation is CASSVRQGANEQYF.

This clonotype was counted between two and nine times. The chain couples TRBV18 to TRBJ2-3, with D tentatively TRBD2 (6 bases). CDR1 and CDR2 from the germline V gene are KGHSH and LQKENI. This CDR3 has 15 residues. V lost 3 bases, J lost 1 base, and 11 bases lay in between. CDR3 protein: CASSPRDSRTDTQYF. DNA of the CDR3: TGTGCCAGCTCACCGAGGGACTCCCGCACAGATACGCAGTATTTT.

This clonotype was recorded a few times. V gene TRBV9 combines with J gene TRBJ2-1, with 8 nucleotides matching TRBD2. Germline loops: CDR1 SGDLS, CDR2 YYNGEE. The CDR3 contains 16 residues. V shed 0 bases and J 8 bases; nucleotides not matched to a gene: 10. CDR3 region: CASSVGIAGMGDEQFF. The CDR3 bases are TGTGCCAGCAGCGTAGGGATAGCGGGGATGGGCGATGAGCAGTTCTTC.

The rearrangement links TRBV5-1 to TRBJ2-2; TRBD1 matches 7 bases. The V gene end was trimmed by 4 bases and the J gene end by 3 bases; junction bases not matched to a gene: 9. The CDR3 has 16 residues. Germline V gives CDR1 SGHRS, CDR2 YFSETQ. CDR3 DNA: TGCGCCAGCAGCGGGCAAGGGGGCCCGGACACCGGGGAGCTGTTTTTT. Translated: CASSGQGGPDTGELFF.

The chain combines TRBV6-2 or TRBV6-3 with TRBJ2-2; D perhaps matches TRBD1 (7 bases). CDR3 length equals 13 residues. Germline CDR1 is MNHEY and CDR2 is SVGEGT. Trimming shortened V by 6 bases and J by 11 bases, and 16 bases separated the two germline ends. The CDR3: CASREDRTNELFF. CDR3 coding DNA: TGTGCCAGCAGGGAGGACAGGACTAATGAGCTGTTTTTT.

The rearrangement links TRBV7-8 to TRBJ2-1; 9 bases fit TRBD2. This CDR3 is 15 amino acids long. Germline V gene lookup returns CDR1 SGHVS and CDR2 FQNEAQ. After removal of 2 bases from V and 8 bases from J, the junction contained 7 bases not matched to a gene. The CDR3 DNA follows: TGTGCCAGCAGCTTACGCGGGGGGGACCGCGATGAGCAGTTCTTC. Residues: CASSLRGGDRDEQFF. The entire variable domain, with the rest obtained from reference TRBV7-8 and TRBJ2-1, is as follows: GAGVSQSPRYKVAKRGQDVALRCDPISGHVSLFWYQQALGQGPEFLTYFQNEAQLDKSGLPSDRFFAERPEGSVSTLKIQRTQQEDSAVYLCASSLRGGDRDEQFFGPGTRLTVL.

This clonotype came up a few times. The rearrangement links TRBV27 to TRBJ2-3; D not resolved. Trimming left V 6 bases short and J 5 bases short, with 12 bases between. This CDR3 is 13 amino acids long. Germline CDR1 reads MNHEY; CDR2 reads SMNVEV (reference sequence). CDR3 coding DNA: TGTGCCAGCAGCCCCGCCTGGGGAGATACGCAGTATTTT. It codes for CASSPAWGDTQYF.

A few counts support this clonotype. The chain recombines TRBV7-8 with TRBJ2-4; D possibly corresponds to TRBD2 (5 bases). The DNA end is a closer match to TRBJ2-7, so the J assignment may be wrong. In germline, CDR1 is SGHVS, CDR2 FQNEAQ. The CDR3 consists of 14 residues. CDR3 loop: CASSPSRVGDEQYF. CDR3 nucleotide sequence: TGTGCCAGCAGCCCCAGCCGGGTGGGAGACGAGCAGTACTTC.

The rearrangement joins TRBV2 to TRBJ2-5, with TRBD1 matching over 8 bases. This CDR3 comprises 14 residues. The junction had 11 bases not matched to a gene; V was cut back by 3 bases and J by 11 bases. The germline CDR1 and CDR2 sequences are SNHLY and FYNNEI. DNA for the CDR3: TGTGCCAGCAGTGAGAATGAGGACAGGGATGATCAGTACTTC. Its translation is CASSENEDRDDQYF.

The chain recombines TRBV4-2 with TRBJ1-1; D is ambiguous. The V and J ends lost 0 bases and 5 bases respectively, with 16 bases between them. CDR1 is LGHNA and CDR2 is YNFKEQ in the germline V gene. This CDR3 is 16 amino acids long. The CDR3 spells CASSQEVGSLRTEAFF. The CDR3 DNA is TGTGCCAGCAGCCAAGAGGTCGGCAGCCTTAGGACTGAAGCTTTCTTT.

The rearrangement links TRBV5-1 to TRBJ2-3; 8 nucleotides align to TRBD1. This CDR3 region has 18 residues. Trimming took 2 bases from V and 4 from J; bases not matched to a gene: 15. Germline CDR1 and CDR2: SGHRS and YFSETQ. The CDR3 loop is CASSLYSLDRAPPDTQYF. CDR3 in DNA: TGCGCCAGCAGCTTATACTCACTGGACAGGGCCCCACCAGATACGCAGTATTTT.

The rearrangement links TRBV20-1 to TRBJ2-7, with a possible D match to TRBD2 (6 bases). Trimming cost V 5 bases and J 0 bases, with 23 bases left between them. There are 17 residues in the CDR3. Germline values: CDR1 DFQATT, CDR2 SNEGSKA (reference sequence). The CDR3 DNA sequence: TGCAGTGCTTTAATCCACGGACGGGGGAGAGGCTCCTACGAGCAGTACTTC. Translating gives CSALIHGRGRGSYEQYF.

This sequence joins TRBV7-6 and TRBJ2-7; D is perhaps TRBD2 (6 bases). This CDR3 has 14 residues. Germline lookup yields CDR1 SGHVS and CDR2 FNYEAQ. Deletions cut 0 bases from V and 4 bases from J, with 10 bases between. CDR3 sequence (DNA): TGTGCCAGCAGCTTAGCGGGGAGGCGGTACGAGCAGTACTTC. Amino acid sequence: CASSLAGRRYEQYF.

This clonotype was seen a few times. V gene TRBV6-1 combines with J gene TRBJ1-5; no clear D. V lost 0 bases to trimming and J lost 7 bases, with 13 bases between them. This CDR3 region has 15 residues. The germline CDR1 and CDR2 sequences are MNHNS and SASEGT. The CDR3: CASSEAQPYQQPQHF. For the CDR3, the DNA is TGTGCCAGCAGTGAAGCCCAACCTTACCAACAGCCCCAGCATTTT.

The table lists this clonotype with a few counts. This chain connects TRBV20-1 to TRBJ1-1; D not certain. Trimming took 4 bases from V and 5 from J, leaving 17 bases between them. Germline CDR1 is DFQATT and CDR2 is SNEGSKA (reference sequence). The CDR3 is made up of 14 amino acids. The CDR3 protein is CSATRGPPGTEAFF. The CDR3 DNA reads TGCAGTGCTACCCGAGGACCCCCGGGGACTGAAGCTTTCTTT.

Ten or more counts support this clonotype. It may be a read error: a sequence one base away is much more abundant. CDR3 bases: TGTGCCAGCAGCGTAGAGCGGGAGCAGTACTTC. Translated: CASSVEREQYF. The chain combines TRBV9 with TRBJ2-5, with 8 bases fitting TRBD2. Trimming took 0 bases from V and 11 from J; bases not matched to a gene: 0. Germline-derived CDR1 and CDR2 are SGDLS and YYNGEE. The length of the CDR3 is 11 residues.